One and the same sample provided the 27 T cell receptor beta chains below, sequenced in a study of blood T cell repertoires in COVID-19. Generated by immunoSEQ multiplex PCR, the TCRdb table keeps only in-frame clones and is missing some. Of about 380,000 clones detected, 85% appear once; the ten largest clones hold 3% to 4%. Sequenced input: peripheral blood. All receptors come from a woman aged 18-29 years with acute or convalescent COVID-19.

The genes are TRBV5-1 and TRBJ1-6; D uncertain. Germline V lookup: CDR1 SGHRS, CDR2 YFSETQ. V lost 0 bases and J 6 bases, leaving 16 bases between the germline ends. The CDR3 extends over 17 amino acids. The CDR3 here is CASSLGTLGASNSPLHF. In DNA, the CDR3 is TGCGCCAGCAGCTTGGGTACTCTGGGCGCGAGTAATTCACCCCTCCACTTT.

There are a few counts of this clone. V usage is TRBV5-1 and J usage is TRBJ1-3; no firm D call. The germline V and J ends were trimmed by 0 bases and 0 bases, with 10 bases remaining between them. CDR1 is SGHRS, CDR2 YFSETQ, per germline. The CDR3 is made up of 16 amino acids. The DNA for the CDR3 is TGCGCCAGCAGCTTGGGTGGCCGTAACTCTGGAAACACCATATATTTT. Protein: CASSLGGRNSGNTIYF.

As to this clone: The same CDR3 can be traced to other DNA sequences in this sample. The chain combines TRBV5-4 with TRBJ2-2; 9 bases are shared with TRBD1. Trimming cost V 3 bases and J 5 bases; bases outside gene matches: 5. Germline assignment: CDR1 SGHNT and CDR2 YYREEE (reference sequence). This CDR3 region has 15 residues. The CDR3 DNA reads TGTGCCAGCAGCTCGGGACAGGGAAGGACCGGGGAGCTGTTTTTT. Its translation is CASSSGQGRTGELFF.

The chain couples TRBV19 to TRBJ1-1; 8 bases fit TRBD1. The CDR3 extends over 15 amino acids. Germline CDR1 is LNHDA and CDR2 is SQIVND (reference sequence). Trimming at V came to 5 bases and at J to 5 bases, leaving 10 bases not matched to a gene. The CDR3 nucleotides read TGTGCCAGTAGTCTTCCCAGGGGGCGTATAACTGAAGCTTTCTTT. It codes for CASSLPRGRITEAFF.

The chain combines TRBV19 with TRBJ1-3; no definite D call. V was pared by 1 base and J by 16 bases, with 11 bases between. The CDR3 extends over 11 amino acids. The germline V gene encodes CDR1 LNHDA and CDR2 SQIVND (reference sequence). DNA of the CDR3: TGTGCCAGTAGTATAGGGCAGGAGGTTTATTTT. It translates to CASSIGQEVYF. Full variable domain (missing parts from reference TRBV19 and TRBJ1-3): DGGITQSPKYLFRKEGQNVTLSCEQNLNHDAMYWYRQDPGQGLRLIYYSQIVNDFQKGDIAEGYSVSREKKESFPLTVTSAQKNPTAFYLCASSIGQEVYFGEGSWLTVV.

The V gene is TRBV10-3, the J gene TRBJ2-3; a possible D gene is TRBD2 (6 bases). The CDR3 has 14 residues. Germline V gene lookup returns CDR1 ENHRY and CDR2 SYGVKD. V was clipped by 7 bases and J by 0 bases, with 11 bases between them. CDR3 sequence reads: CAINAGLSTDTQYF. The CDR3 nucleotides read TGTGCCATCAATGCGGGGCTCAGCACAGATACGCAGTATTTT.

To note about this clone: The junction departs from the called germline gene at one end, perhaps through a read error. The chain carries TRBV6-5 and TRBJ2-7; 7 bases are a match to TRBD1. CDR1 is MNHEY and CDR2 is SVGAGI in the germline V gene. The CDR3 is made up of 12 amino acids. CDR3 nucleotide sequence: TGTGCCAGCAGCCTAAGACAGGGAATCCTGCACTTC. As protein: CASSLRQGILHF.

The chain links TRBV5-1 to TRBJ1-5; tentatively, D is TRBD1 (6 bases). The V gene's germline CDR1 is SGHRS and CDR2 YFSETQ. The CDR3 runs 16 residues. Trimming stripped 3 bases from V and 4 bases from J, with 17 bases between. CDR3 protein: CASSSGTSEGNQPQHF. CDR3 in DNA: TGCGCCAGCAGCTCTGGGACAAGCGAGGGAAATCAGCCCCAGCATTTT.

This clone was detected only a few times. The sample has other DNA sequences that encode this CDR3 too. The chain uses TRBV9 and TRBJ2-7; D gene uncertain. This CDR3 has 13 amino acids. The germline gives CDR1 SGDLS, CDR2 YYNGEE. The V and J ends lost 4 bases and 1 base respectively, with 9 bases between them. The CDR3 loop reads CASSPHGSYEQYF. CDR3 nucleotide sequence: TGTGCCAGCAGCCCCCACGGGTCCTACGAGCAGTACTTC.

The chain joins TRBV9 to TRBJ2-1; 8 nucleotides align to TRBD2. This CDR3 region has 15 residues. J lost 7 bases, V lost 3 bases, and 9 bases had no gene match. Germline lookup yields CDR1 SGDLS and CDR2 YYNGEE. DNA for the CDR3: TGTGCCAGCAGCGCCGGGAGGGCCTTGGGTAATGAGCAGTTCTTC. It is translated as CASSAGRALGNEQFF.

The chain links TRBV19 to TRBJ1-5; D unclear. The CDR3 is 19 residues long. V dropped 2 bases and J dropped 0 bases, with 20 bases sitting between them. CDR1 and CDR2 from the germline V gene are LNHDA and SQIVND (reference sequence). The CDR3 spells CASSIKLVQVAFSNQPQHF. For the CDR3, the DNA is TGTGCCAGTAGTATAAAACTCGTGCAGGTAGCGTTTAGCAATCAGCCCCAGCATTTT. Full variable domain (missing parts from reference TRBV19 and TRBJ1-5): DGGITQSPKYLFRKEGQNVTLSCEQNLNHDAMYWYRQDPGQGLRLIYYSQIVNDFQKGDIAEGYSVSREKKESFPLTVTSAQKNPTAFYLCASSIKLVQVAFSNQPQHFGDGTRLSIL.

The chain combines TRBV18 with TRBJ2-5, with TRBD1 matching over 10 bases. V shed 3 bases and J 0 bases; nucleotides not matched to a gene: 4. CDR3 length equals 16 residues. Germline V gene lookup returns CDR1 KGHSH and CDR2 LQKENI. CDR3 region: CASSPLGQGNQETQYF. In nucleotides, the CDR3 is TGTGCCAGCTCACCGCTGGGACAGGGGAACCAAGAGACCCAGTACTTC.

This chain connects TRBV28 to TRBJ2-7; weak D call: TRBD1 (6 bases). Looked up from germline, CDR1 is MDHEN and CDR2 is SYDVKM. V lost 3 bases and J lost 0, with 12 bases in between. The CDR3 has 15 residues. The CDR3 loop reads CASSFRSGVSYEQYF. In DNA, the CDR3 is TGTGCCAGCAGTTTTCGATCAGGGGTCTCCTACGAGCAGTACTTC.

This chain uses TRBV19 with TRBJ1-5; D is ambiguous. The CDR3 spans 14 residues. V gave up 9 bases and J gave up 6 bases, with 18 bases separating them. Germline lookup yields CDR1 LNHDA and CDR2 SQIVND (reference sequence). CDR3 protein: CASRSMGQPQPQHF. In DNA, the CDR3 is TGTGCCAGCCGTTCCATGGGCCAGCCTCAGCCCCAGCATTTT.

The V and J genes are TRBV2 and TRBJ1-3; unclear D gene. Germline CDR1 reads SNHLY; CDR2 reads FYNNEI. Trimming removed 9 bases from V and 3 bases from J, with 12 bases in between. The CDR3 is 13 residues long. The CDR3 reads CARRGLDGNTIYF. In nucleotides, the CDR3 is TGTGCCAGACGGGGTTTAGATGGAAACACCATATATTTT.

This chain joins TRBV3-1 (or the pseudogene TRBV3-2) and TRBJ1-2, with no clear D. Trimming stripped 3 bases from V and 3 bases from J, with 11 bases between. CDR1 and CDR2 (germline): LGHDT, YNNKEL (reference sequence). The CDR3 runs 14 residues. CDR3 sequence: CASSHRVGDYGYTF. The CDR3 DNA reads TGTGCCAGCAGCCATCGAGTGGGAGACTATGGCTACACCTTC.

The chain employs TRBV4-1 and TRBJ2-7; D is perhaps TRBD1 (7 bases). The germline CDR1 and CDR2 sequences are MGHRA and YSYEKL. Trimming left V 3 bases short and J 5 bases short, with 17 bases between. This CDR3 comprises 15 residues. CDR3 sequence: CASSHPGGGIHEQYF. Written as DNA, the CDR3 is TGCGCCAGCAGCCACCCAGGAGGGGGCATCCACGAGCAGTACTTC.

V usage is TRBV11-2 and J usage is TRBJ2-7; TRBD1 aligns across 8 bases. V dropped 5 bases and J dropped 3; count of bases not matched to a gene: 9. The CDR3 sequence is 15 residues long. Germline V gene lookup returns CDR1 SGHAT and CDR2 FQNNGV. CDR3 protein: CASSATGDARYEQYF. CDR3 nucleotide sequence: TGTGCCAGCAGCGCGACAGGGGACGCCCGCTACGAGCAGTACTTC. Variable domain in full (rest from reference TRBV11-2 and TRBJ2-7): EAGVAQSPRYKIIEKRQSVAFWCNPISGHATLYWYQQILGQGPKLLIQFQNNGVVDDSQLPKDRFSAERLKGVDSTLKIQPAKLEDSAVYLCASSATGDARYEQYFGPGTRLTVT.

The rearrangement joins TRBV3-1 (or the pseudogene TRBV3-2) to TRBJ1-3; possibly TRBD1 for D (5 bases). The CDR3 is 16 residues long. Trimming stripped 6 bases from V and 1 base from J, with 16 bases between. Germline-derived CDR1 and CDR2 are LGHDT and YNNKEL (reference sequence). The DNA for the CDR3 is TGTGCCAGCAGTCCAAGGGGCCGACAGTCTGGAAACACCATATATTTT. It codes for CASSPRGRQSGNTIYF.

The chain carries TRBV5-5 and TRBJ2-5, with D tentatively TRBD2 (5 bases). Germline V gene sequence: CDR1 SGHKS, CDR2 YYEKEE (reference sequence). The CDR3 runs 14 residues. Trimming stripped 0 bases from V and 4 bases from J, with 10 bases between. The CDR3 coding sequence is TGTGCCAGCAGCTTGGGTATCGGAGGAGAGACCCAGTACTTC. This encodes CASSLGIGGETQYF. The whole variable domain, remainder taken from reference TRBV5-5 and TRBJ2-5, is DAGVTQSPTHLIKTRGQQVTLRCSPISGHKSVSWYQQVLGQGPQFIFQYYEKEERGRGNFPDRFSARQFPNYSSELNVNALLLGDSALYLCASSLGIGGETQYFGPGTRLLVL.

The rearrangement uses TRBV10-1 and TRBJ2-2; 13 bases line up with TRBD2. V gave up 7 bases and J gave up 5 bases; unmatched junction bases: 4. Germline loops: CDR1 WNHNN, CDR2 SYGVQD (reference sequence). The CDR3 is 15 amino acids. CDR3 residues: CASNPGLAGTGELFF. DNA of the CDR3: TGCGCCAGCAATCCGGGACTAGCGGGGACCGGGGAGCTGTTTTTT.

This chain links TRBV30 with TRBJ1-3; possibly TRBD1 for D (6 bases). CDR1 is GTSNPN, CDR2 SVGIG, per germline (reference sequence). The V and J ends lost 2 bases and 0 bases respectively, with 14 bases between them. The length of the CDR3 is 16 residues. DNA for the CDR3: TGTGCCTGGAGTTGGGGAACAGGGAGCTCTGGAAACACCATATATTTT. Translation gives CAWSWGTGSSGNTIYF.

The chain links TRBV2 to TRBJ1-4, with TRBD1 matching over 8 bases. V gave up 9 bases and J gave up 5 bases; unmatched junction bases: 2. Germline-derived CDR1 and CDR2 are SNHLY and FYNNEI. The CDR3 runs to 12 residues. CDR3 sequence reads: CASHRGNEKLFF. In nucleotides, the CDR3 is TGTGCCAGTCACAGGGGGAATGAAAAACTGTTTTTT.

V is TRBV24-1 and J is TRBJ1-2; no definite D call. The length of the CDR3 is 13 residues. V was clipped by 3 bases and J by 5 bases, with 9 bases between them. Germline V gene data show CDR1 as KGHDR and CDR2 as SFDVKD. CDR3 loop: CATSDRGSYGYTF. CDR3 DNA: TGTGCCACCAGTGATCGGGGAAGTTATGGCTACACCTTC.

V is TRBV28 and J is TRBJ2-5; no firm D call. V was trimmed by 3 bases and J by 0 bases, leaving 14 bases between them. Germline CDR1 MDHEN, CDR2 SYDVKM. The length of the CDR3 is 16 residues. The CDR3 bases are TGTGCCAGCAGTTTCTTGGGCGAAGCCTACCAAGAGACCCAGTACTTC. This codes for CASSFLGEAYQETQYF.

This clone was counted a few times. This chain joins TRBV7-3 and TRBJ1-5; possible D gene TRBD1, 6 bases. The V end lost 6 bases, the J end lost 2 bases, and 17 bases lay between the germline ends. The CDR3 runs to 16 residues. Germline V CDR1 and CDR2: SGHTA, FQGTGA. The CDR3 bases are TGTGCCAGCAGGCCGTTGTTCAGGGGTCGCAATCAGCCCCAGCATTTT. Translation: CASRPLFRGRNQPQHF.

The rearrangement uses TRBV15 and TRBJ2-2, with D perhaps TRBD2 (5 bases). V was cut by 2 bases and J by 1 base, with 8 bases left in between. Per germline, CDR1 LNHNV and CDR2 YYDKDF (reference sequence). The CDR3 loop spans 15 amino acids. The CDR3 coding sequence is TGTGCCACCAGCAGATTCCGGGAGAACACCGGGGAGCTGTTTTTT. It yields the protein CATSRFRENTGELFF.